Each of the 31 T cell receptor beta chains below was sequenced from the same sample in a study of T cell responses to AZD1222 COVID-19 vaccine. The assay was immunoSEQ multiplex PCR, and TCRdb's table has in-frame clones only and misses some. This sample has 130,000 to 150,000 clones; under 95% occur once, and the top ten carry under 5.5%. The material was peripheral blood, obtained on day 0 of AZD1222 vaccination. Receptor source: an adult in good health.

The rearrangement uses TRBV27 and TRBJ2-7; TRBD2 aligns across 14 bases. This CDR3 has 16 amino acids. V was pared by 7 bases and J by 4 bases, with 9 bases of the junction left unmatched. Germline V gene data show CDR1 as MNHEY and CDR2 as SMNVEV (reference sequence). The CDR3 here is CASTKGLAGVPYEQYF. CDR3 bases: TGTGCCAGCACCAAGGGACTAGCGGGAGTCCCGTACGAGCAGTACTTC.

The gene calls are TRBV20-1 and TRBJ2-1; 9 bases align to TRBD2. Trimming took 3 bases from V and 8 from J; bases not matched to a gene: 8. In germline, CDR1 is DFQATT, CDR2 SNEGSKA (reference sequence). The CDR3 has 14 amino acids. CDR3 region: CSASFSGSIDEQFF. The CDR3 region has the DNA TGCAGTGCTAGTTTTAGCGGGAGTATCGATGAGCAGTTCTTC.

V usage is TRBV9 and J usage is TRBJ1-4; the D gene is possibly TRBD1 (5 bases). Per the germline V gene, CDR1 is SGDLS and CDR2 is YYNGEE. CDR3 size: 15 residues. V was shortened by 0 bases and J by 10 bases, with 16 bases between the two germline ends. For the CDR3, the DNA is TGTGCCAGCAGCGTAGATGGGGCAGAGCGCGCAAAACTGTTTTTT. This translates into CASSVDGAERAKLFF.

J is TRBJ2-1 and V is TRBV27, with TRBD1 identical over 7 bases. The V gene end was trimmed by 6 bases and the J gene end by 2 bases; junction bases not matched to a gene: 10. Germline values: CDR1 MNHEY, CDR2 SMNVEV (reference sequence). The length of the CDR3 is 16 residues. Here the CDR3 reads CASSFFDRDAYNEQFF. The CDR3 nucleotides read TGTGCCAGCAGCTTCTTCGACAGGGACGCCTACAATGAGCAGTTCTTC.

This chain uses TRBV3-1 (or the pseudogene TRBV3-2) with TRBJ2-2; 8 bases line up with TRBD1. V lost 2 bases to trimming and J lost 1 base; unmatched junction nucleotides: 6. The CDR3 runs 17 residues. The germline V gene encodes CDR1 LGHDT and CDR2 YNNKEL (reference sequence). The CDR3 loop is CASSQSRDRGNTGELFF. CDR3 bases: TGTGCCAGCAGCCAATCGCGAGACAGGGGGAACACCGGGGAGCTGTTTTTT.

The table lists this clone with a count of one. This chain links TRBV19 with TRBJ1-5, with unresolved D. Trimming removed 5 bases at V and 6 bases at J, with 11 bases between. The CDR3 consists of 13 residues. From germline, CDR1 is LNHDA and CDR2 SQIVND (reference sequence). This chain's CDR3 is CASSVQAAQPQHF. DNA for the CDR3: TGTGCCAGTAGTGTTCAGGCTGCTCAGCCCCAGCATTTT.

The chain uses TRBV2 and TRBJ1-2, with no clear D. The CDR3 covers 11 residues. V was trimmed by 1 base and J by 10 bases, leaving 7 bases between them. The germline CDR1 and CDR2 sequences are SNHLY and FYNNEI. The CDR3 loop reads CASSEETTYTF. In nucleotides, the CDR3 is TGTGCCAGCAGTGAAGAAACGACCTACACCTTC.

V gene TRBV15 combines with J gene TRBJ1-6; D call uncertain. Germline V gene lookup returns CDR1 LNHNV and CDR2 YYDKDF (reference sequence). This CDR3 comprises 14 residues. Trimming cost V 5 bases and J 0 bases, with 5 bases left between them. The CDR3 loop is CATSEGSYNSPLHF. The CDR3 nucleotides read TGTGCCACCAGCGAAGGCTCCTATAATTCACCCCTCCACTTT.

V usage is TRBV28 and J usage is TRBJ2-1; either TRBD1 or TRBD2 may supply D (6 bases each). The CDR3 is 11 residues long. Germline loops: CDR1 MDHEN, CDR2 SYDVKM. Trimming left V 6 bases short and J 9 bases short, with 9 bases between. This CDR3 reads CASRGGSEQFF. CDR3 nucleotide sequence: TGTGCCAGCAGAGGGGGGAGTGAGCAGTTCTTC.

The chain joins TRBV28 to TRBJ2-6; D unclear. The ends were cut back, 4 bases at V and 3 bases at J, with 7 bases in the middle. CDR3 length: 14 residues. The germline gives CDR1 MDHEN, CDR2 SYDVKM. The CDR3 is CASSSPGGANVLTF. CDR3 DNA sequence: TGTGCCAGCAGTTCCCCAGGTGGGGCCAACGTCCTGACTTTC.

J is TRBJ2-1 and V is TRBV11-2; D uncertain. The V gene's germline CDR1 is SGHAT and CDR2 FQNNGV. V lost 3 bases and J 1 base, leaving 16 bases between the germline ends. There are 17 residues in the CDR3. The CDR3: CASSLLIPSGSYNEQFF. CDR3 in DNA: TGTGCCAGCAGCTTGTTAATACCTTCAGGATCCTACAATGAGCAGTTCTTC.

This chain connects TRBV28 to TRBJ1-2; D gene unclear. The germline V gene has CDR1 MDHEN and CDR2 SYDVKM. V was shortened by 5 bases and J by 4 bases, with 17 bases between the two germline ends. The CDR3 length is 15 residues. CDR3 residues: CASSPPLRYLYGYTF. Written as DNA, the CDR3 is TGTGCCAGCAGTCCTCCCCTCCGATACCTCTATGGCTACACCTTC.

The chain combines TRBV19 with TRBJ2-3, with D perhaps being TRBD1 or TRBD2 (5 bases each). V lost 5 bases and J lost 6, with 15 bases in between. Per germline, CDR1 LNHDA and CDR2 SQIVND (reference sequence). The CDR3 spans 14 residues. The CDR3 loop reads CASSSGPMTDTQYF. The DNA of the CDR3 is TGTGCCAGTAGTTCGGGACCTATGACGGATACGCAGTATTTT.

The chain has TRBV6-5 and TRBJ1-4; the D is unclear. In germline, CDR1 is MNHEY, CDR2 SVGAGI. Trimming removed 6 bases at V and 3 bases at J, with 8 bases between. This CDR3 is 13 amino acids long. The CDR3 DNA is TGTGCCAGCAGGGGTAGACCTAATGAAAAACTGTTTTTT. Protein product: CASRGRPNEKLFF.

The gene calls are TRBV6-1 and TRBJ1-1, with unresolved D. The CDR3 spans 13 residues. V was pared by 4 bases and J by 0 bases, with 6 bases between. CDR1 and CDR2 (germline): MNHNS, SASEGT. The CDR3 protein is CASSGHMNTEAFF. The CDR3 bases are TGTGCCAGCAGTGGACATATGAACACTGAAGCTTTCTTT.

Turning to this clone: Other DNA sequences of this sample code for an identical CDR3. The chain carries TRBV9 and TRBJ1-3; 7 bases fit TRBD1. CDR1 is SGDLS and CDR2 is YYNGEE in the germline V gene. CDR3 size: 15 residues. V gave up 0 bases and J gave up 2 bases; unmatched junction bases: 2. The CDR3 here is CASSVGGTAGNTIYF. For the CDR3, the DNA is TGTGCCAGCAGCGTAGGAGGGACAGCTGGAAACACCATATATTTT.

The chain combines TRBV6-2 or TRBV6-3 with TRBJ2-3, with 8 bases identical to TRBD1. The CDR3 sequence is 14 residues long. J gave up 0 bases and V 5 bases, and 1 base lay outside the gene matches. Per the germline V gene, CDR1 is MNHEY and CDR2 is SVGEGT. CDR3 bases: TGTGCCAGCAGTCGGACAGGGAGCACAGATACGCAGTATTTT. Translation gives CASSRTGSTDTQYF.

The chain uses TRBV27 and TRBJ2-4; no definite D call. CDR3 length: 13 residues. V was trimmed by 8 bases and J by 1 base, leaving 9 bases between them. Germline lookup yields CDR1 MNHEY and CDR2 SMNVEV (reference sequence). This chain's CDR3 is CASSITAKNIQYF. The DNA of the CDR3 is TGTGCCAGCTCTATAACTGCCAAAAACATTCAGTACTTC.

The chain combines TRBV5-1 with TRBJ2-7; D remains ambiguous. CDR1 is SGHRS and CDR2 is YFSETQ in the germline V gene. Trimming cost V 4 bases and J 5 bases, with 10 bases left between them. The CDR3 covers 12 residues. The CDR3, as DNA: TGCGCCAGCAGCCCCCCCGCACACGAGCAGTACTTC. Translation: CASSPPAHEQYF.

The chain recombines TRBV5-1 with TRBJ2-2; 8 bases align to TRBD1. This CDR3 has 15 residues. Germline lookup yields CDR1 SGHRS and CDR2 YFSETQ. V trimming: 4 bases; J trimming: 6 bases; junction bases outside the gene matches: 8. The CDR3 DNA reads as TGCGCCAGCAGCCCGCAGGGACAGGCCCCCGGGGAGCTGTTTTTT. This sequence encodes CASSPQGQAPGELFF. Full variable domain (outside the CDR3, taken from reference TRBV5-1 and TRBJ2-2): KAGVTQTPRYLIKTRGQQVTLSCSPISGHRSVSWYQQTPGQGLQFLFEYFSETQRNKGNFPGRFSGRQFSNSRSEMNVSTLELGDSALYLCASSPQGQAPGELFFGEGSRLTVL.

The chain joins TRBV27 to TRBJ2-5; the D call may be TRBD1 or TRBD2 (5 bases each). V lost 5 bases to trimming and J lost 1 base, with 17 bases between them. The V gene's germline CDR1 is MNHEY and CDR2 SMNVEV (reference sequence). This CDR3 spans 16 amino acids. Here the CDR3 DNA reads TGTGCCAGCAGTCCCTATCCTACTGGGGGCCAAGAGACCCAGTACTTC. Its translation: CASSPYPTGGQETQYF.

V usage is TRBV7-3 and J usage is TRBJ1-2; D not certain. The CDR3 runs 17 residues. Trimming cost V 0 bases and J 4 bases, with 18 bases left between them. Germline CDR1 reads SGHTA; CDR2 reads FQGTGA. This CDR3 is CASSLTPKLEGAYGYTF. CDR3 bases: TGTGCCAGCAGCTTAACCCCGAAATTGGAGGGTGCCTATGGCTACACCTTC.

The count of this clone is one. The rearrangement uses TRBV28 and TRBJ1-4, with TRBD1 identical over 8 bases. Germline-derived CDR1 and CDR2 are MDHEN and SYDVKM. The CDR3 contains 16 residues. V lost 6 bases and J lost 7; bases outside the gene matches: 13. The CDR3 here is CASRSSGGTGGEKLFF. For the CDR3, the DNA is TGTGCCAGCAGGTCTTCCGGGGGGACAGGTGGTGAAAAACTGTTTTTT.

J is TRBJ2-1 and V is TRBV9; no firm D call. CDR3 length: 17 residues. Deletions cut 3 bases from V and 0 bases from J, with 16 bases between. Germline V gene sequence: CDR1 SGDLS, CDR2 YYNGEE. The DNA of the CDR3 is TGTGCCAGCAGCGCCGATATTAGCCTGAGCTCCTACAATGAGCAGTTCTTC. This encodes CASSADISLSSYNEQFF. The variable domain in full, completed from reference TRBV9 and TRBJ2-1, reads DSGVTQTPKHLITATGQRVTLRCSPRSGDLSVYWYQQSLDQGLQFLIQYYNGEERAKGNILERFSAQQFPDLHSELNLSSLELGDSALYFCASSADISLSSYNEQFFGPGTRLTVL.

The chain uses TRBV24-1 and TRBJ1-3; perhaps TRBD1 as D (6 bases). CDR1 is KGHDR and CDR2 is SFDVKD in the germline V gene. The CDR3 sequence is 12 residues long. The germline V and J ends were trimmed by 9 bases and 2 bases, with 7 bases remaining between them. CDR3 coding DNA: TGTGCCACCCAGGGGACTGGAAACACCATATATTTT. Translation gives CATQGTGNTIYF.

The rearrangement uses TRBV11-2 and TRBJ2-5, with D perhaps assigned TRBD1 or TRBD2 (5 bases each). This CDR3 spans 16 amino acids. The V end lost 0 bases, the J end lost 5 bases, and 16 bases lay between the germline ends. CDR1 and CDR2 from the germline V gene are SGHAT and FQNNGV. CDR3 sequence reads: CASSLEGFGGPETQYF. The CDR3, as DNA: TGTGCCAGCAGCTTAGAAGGGTTTGGGGGTCCGGAGACCCAGTACTTC.

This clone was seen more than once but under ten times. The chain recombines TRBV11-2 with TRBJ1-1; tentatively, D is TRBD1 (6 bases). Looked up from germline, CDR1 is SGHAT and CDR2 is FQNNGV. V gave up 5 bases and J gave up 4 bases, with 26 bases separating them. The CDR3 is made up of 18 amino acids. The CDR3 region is CASSRTSGAHGGITEAFF. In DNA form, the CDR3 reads TGTGCCAGCAGCCGGACCTCAGGGGCTCATGGCGGTATCACTGAAGCTTTCTTT.

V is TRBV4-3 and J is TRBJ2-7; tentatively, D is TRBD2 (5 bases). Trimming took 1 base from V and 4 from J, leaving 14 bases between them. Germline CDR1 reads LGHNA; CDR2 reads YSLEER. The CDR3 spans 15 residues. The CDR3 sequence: CASSQVYRGVYEQYF. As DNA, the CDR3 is TGCGCCAGCAGCCAAGTTTATCGGGGTGTTTACGAGCAGTACTTC.

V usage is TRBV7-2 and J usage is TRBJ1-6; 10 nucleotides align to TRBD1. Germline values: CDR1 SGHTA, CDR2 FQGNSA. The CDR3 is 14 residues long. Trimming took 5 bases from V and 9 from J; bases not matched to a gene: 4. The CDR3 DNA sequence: TGTGCCAGCAGCCTGGGACAGGGGACTTCACCCCTCCACTTT. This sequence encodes CASSLGQGTSPLHF.

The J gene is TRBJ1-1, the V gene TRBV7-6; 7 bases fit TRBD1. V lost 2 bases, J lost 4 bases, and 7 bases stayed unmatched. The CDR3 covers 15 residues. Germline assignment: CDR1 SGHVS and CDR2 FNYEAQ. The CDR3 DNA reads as TGTGCCAGCAGCTTATCAGGGGGGCGAGCCACTGAAGCTTTCTTT. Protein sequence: CASSLSGGRATEAFF.

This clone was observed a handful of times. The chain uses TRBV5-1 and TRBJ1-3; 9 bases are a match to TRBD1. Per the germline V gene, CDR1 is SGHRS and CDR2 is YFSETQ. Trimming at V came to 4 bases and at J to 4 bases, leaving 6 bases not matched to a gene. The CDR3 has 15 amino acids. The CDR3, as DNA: TGCGCCAGCAGCCCCCGGACAGGGGAAGGAAACACCATATATTTT. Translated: CASSPRTGEGNTIYF.